Below, one T cell receptor (beta chain) is given with its context. Its antigen is as yet unknown. The CDR3 sequence is 16 residues long. Germline V gene lookup returns CDR1 KGHSH and CDR2 LQKENI. V lost 4 bases and J lost 3, with 16 bases in between. PCR involved 60 Vbeta and 13 Jbeta primers. Produced via immunoSEQ multiplex PCR; TCRdb's table is partial and in-frame only. This table holds 95,000 to 150,000 clones, 83% found once. This record comes from a study of cytomegalovirus exposure and HLA in healthy donors. Notes on the study in general: Later analysis revealed greater clonal expansion in HLA-associated TCR beta chains than in equally common others.

The V gene is TRBV18, the J gene TRBJ1-3; possible D gene TRBD1, 6 bases. This TCR came from a man younger than 35 in good health and CMV-seropositive. Sequenced input: PBMCs. The CDR3 DNA follows: TGTGCCAGCTCACGCCAGGGGACGGTAGTTGGAAACACCATATATTTT. Its translation: CASSRQGTVVGNTIYF. The whole variable domain, remainder taken from reference TRBV18 and TRBJ1-3, is NAGVMQNPRHLVRRRGQEARLRCSPMKGHSHVYWYRQLPEEGLKFMVYLQKENIIDESGMPKERFSAEFPKEGPSILRIQQVVRGDSAAYFCASSRQGTVVGNTIYFGEGSWLTVV.